This T cell receptor (beta chain) is from a study of cytomegalovirus exposure and HLA in healthy donors. The PCR made use of 60 Vbeta and 13 Jbeta primers. Libraries were prepared by immunoSEQ multiplex PCR; TCRdb keeps only in-frame clonotypes and omits some of them. The table lists about 91,000 clones, less than 70% of them singletons. Germline values: CDR1 SQVTM, CDR2 ANQGSEA. The CDR3 is 15 amino acids. Donors counted as nominally healthy when sampled, yet unrecorded immune exposures were likely. This donor had no CMV serostatus on record. About this clone: At one end the junction does not follow the germline gene, possibly because of a read error.

The gene calls are TRBV29-1 and TRBJ2-1, with D tentatively TRBD2 (6 bases). The TCR comes from a human donor in good health. Material: PBMCs. CDR3 coding DNA: TGCAGCGTTGAAGATCGACTAGTCTCCCACAATGAGCAGTTCTTC. This encodes CSVEDRLVSHNEQFF.